This T cell receptor (beta chain) originates from a study of cytomegalovirus exposure and HLA in healthy donors. The CDR3 extends over 13 amino acids. Germline V gives CDR1 MNHEY, CDR2 SVGAGI. Trimming shortened V by 0 bases and J by 5 bases, and 7 bases separated the two germline ends. Clones were sequenced by immunoSEQ multiplex PCR, and TCRdb holds only the in-frame ones, with some missing. This repertoire shows some 120,000 clones, roughly 90% found once; its top ten account for about 3.7%. The rearrangement uses TRBV6-5 and TRBJ1-2, with TRBD1 as a possible D gene (5 bases). Sequencing was done on a sample of PBMCs. This TCR was sampled from a man between 25 and 39 years old in good health and CMV-seronegative. CDR3 DNA: TGTGCCAGCAGTTACTCGCAGGGATATGGCTACACCTTC. Translation gives CASSYSQGYGYTF.